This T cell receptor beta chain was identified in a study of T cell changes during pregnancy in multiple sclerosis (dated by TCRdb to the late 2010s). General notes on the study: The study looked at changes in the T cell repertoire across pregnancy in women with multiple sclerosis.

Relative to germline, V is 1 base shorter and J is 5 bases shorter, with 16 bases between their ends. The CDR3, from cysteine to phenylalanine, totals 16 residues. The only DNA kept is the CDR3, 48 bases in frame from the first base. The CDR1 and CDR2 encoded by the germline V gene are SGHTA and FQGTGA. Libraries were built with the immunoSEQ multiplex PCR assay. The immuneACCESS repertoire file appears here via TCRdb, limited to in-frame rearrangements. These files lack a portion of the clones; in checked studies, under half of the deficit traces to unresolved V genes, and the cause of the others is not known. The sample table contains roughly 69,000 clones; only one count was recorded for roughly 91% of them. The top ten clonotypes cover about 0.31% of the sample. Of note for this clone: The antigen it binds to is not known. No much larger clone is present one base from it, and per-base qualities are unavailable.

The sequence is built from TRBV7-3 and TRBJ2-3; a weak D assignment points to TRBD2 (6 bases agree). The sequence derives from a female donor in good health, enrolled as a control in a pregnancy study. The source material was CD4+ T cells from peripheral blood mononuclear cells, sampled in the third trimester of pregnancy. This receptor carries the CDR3 CASSLIAGPAEDTQYF. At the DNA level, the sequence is TGTGCCAGCAGCTTAATTGCGGGGCCTGCCGAAGATACGCAGTATTTT.